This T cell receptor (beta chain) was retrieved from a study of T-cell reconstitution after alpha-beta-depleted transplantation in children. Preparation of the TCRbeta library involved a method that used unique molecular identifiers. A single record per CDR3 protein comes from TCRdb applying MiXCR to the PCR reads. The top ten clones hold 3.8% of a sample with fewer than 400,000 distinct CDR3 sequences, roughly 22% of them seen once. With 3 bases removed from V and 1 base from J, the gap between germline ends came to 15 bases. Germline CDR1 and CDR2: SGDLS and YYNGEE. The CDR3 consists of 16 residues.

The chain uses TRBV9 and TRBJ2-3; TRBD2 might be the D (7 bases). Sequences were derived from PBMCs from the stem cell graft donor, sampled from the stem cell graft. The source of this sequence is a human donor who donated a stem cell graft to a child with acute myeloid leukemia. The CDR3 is CASSAEGGTGTDTQYF. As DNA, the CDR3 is TGTGCCAGCAGCGCCGAGGGGGGGACGGGCACAGATACGCAGTATTTT.